Listed below are T cell receptor beta chains from one sample, sequenced in a study of blood T cells in healthy people across ages. TCRdb re-analysed the 5' RACE reads in MiXCR, keeping a single row per CDR3 protein. The sample carries some 1.5 million distinct CDR3 sequences, 28% recorded once. The material sequenced was blood. These receptors came from a woman younger than 45 in good health. The CDR3 runs from the conserved cysteine through the conserved F or W. Fields, in order: CDR3 protein, CDR3 DNA, D gene, CDR3 length, V gene, J gene, clone size. The D gene is left open where the match is weak. Where a row states a size, it is once, few, many or the class of an expanded clone; other rows omit it.

CSALAGGPDTDTQYF,TGCAGTGCTTTAGCGGGGGGCCCAGACACAGATACGCAGTATTTT,TRBD2,15,TRBV20-1,TRBJ2-3,NA
CASSLSPGEYQETQYF,TGCGCCAGCAGCTTGAGTCCGGGGGAGTACCAAGAGACCCAGTACTTC,NA,16,TRBV5-1,TRBJ2-5,many
CASSPSGVGANVLTF,TGTGCCAGCAGTCCCTCAGGGGTTGGGGCCAACGTCCTGACTTTC,NA,15,TRBV28,TRBJ2-6,many
CATSDPGTGTNDQFF,TGTGCCACCAGTGATCCCGGGACAGGGACCAATGATCAGTTCTTC,TRBD1,15,TRBV24-1,TRBJ2-1,few
CASSQQGAKQPQHF,TGTGCCAGCAGCCAACAGGGGGCGAAGCAGCCCCAGCATTTT,TRBD1,14,TRBV12-3/TRBV12-4,TRBJ1-5,NA
CATSAWRETQYF,TGTGCCACCTCAGCTTGGCGGGAGACCCAGTACTTC,NA,12,TRBV7-2,TRBJ2-5,few
CASSQDGMNTKAFF,TGCGCCAGCAGCCAAGATGGCATGAACACTAAAGCTTTCTTT,NA,14,TRBV4-1,TRBJ1-1,NA
CAISETQNEGLFF,TGTGCCATCAGTGAGACACAGAATGAGGGTCTGTTTTTT,NA,13,TRBV10-3,TRBJ1-4,many
CASSAIGGEGTEAFF,TGTGCCAGCAGCGCCATTGGGGGCGAGGGCACTGAAGCTTTCTTT,NA,15,TRBV13,TRBJ1-1,few
CASSPRDYGYTF,TGTGCCAGCAGTCCGAGGGACTATGGCTACACCTTC,NA,12,TRBV12-3/TRBV12-4,TRBJ1-2,many
CASTRQGAGYNEQFF,TGTGCCAGCACCAGACAGGGGGCGGGATACAATGAGCAGTTCTTC,TRBD1,15,TRBV12-3/TRBV12-4,TRBJ2-1,many
CASRAGINQPQHF,TGTGCCAGCAGGGCAGGGATCAATCAGCCCCAGCATTTT,NA,13,TRBV6-5,TRBJ1-5,few
CASSPTSVRYNEQFF,TGTGCCAGCAGCCCCACTAGCGTGCGATACAATGAGCAGTTCTTC,TRBD2,15,TRBV9,TRBJ2-1,NA
CASSGLAGDGGGKNIQYF,TGTGCCAGCAGTGGACTAGCGGGGGACGGGGGGGGTAAAAACATTCAGTACTTC,TRBD2,18,TRBV6-1,TRBJ2-4,many
CSANTGSYEQYF,TGCAGTGCGAATACAGGGTCCTACGAGCAGTACTTC,NA,12,TRBV20-1,TRBJ2-7,few
CASTLGRTSGNTIYF,TGTGCCAGCACCCTTGGGAGGACGTCTGGAAACACCATATATTTT,NA,15,TRBV12-3/TRBV12-4,TRBJ1-3,NA
CASRKGGYAYEQYF,TGTGCCAGCAGAAAAGGGGGCTACGCCTACGAGCAGTACTTC,TRBD1,14,TRBV12-3/TRBV12-4,TRBJ2-7,many
CASSQGSAGVNTGELFF,TGTGCCAGCAGCCAGGGGTCGGCAGGGGTGAACACCGGGGAGCTGTTTTTT,NA,17,TRBV11-2,TRBJ2-2,few
CASSLRRVTGELFF,TGTGCCAGCAGCTTAAGGAGGGTCACCGGGGAGCTGTTTTTT,NA,14,TRBV7-8,TRBJ2-2,NA
CASGTATLGEQYF,TGTGCCAGCGGGACCGCGACCCTGGGCGAGCAGTACTTC,NA,13,TRBV6-6,TRBJ2-7,NA
CASSQERRGAGELFF,TGCGCCAGCAGCCAAGAACGGCGCGGGGCGGGGGAGCTGTTTTTT,NA,15,TRBV4-3,TRBJ2-2,NA
CAISEAGLDTGELFF,TGTGCCATCAGCGAAGCAGGGTTGGACACCGGGGAGCTGTTTTTT,NA,15,TRBV10-3,TRBJ2-2,NA
CASIWTSGYQETQFF,TGTGCCAGCATTTGGACTAGCGGGTACCAAGAGACCCAGTTCTTC,TRBD2,15,TRBV6-1,TRBJ2-1,NA
CASSQDIGSRQQFF,TGCGCCAGCAGCCAAGATATTGGTTCGAGGCAGCAGTTCTTC,NA,14,TRBV4-3,TRBJ2-1,NA
CASSSRVLGGTQYF,TGTGCCAGCAGCTCCAGGGTTTTGGGGGGTACGCAGTATTTT,NA,14,TRBV11-2,TRBJ2-3,NA
CATCDERGDTQYF,TGTGCCACCTGTGACGAACGGGGGGATACGCAGTATTTT,NA,13,TRBV24-1,TRBJ2-3,NA
CASSSESLSYNEQFF,TGTGCCAGCAGCTCGGAGTCCCTCTCCTACAATGAGCAGTTCTTC,NA,15,TRBV7-2,TRBJ2-1,few
CATSDPAGGPRGNEQFF,TGTGCCACCAGTGATCCCGCCGGGGGGCCCAGGGGCAATGAGCAGTTCTTC,NA,17,TRBV24-1,TRBJ2-1,NA